This T cell receptor (beta chain) was captured by sequencing in a study of cytomegalovirus exposure and HLA in healthy donors. General study points: It was in a later analysis that TCR association rates were seen to vary by HLA locus, highest for DRB1 and lowest for HLA-C.

Regarding this clone: The antigen is undetermined.

The CDR3 runs to 18 residues. V was clipped by 2 bases and J by 3 bases; unmatched bases: 15. Germline CDR1 and CDR2: SGHTA and FQGTGA. It was with 60 Vbeta and 13 Jbeta primers that the PCR ran. Using immunoSEQ multiplex PCR, the repertoire was profiled, and TCRdb retains in-frame clones only, with some absent. The sample holds around 170,000 clones; roughly 82% are singletons and the top ten take 1.5% to 1.7%. The sample taken for sequencing was PBMCs. V usage is TRBV7-3 and J usage is TRBJ2-7, with TRBD1 matching over 8 bases. This receptor was taken from a man aged 40-55 years in good health and CMV-seronegative. The CDR3 bases are TGTGCCAGCAGCTTAGGGGACAGGTCCTCAAGTGCCTTCTACGAGCAGTACTTC. It yields the protein CASSLGDRSSSAFYEQYF.